This T cell receptor beta chain came from a study of cytomegalovirus exposure and HLA in healthy donors. PCR involved 60 Vbeta and 13 Jbeta primers. This table comes from immunoSEQ multiplex PCR, and its TCRdb copy is limited to in-frame clones, with some not included. The repertoire includes roughly 180,000 clones, about 77% of them detected once, and under 7% sits in the top ten. This clone was seen a few times. The ends were cut back, 4 bases at V and 1 base at J, with 8 bases in the middle. The CDR3 contains 13 residues. CDR1 and CDR2 (germline): SGDLS, YYNGEE. The rearrangement joins TRBV9 to TRBJ1-1; unclear D gene. The clonotype was recovered from a woman in her twenties or thirties in good health and CMV-seropositive. The sequencing sample was made of PBMCs. Here the CDR3 reads CASSPHGNTEAFF. The CDR3 bases are TGTGCCAGCAGCCCCCACGGGAACACTGAAGCTTTCTTT.